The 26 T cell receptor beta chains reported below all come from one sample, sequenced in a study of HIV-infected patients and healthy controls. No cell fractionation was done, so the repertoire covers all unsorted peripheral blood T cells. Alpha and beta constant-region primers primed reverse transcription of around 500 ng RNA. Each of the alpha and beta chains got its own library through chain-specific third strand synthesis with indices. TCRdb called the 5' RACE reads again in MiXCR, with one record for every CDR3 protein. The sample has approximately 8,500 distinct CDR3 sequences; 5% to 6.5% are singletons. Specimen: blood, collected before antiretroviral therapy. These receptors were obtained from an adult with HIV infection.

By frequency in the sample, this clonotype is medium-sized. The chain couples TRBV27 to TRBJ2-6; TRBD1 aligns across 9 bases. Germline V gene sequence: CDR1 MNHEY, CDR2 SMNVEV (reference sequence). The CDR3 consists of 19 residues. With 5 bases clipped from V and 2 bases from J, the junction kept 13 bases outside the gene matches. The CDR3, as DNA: TGTGCCAGCAGTCCGGGACAGGGCAGGTCCCTTCCTGGGGCCAACGTCCTGACTTTC. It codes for CASSPGQGRSLPGANVLTF.

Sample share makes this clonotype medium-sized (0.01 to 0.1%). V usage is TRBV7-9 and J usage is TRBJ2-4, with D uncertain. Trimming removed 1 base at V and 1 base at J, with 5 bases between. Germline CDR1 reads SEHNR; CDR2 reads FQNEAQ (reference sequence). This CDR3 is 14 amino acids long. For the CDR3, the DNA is TGTGCCAGCAGCTTAGTCGGGGCCAAAAACATTCAGTACTTC. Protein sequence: CASSLVGAKNIQYF.

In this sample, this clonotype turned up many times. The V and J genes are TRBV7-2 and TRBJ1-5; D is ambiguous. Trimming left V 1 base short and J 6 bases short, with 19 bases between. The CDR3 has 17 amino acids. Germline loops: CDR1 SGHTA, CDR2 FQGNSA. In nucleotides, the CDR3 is TGTGCCAGCAGCTTAGGGGCCGGCTTGGGCCCCAGTCAGCCCCAGCATTTT. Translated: CASSLGAGLGPSQPQHF. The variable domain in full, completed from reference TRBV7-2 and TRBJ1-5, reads GAGVSQSPSNKVTEKGKDVELRCDPISGHTALYWYRQSLGQGLEFLIYFQGNSAPDKSGLPSDRFSAERTGGSVSTLTIQRTQQEDSAVYLCASSLGAGLGPSQPQHFGDGTRLSIL.

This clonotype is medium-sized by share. CDR3 DNA sequence: TGTGCCAGCAGCGTTAGACTAGCCAAAAACATTCAGTACTTC. It encodes CASSVRLAKNIQYF. The chain is built from TRBV12-3 or TRBV12-4 and TRBJ2-4, with D uncertain. CDR3 length: 14 residues. V dropped 6 bases and J dropped 0 bases, with 9 bases sitting between them.

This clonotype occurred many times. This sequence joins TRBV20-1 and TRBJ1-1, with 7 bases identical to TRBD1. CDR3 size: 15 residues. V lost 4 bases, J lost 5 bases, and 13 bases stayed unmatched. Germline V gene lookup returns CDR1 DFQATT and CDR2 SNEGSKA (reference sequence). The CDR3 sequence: CSATDRAPPRTEAFF. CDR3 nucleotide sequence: TGCAGTGCTACCGACAGGGCCCCACCAAGAACTGAAGCTTTCTTT.

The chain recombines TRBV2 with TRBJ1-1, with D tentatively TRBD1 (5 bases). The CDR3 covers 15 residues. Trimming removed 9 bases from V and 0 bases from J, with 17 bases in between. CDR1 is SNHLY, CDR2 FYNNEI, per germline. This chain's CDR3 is CARNEGSTMNTEAFF. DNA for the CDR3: TGTGCCAGAAATGAGGGGAGTACGATGAACACTGAAGCTTTCTTT.

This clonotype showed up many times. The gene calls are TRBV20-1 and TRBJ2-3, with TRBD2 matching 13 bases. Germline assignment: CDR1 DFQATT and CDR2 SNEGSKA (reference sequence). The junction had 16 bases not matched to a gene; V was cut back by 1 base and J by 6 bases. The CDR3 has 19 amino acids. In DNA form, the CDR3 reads TGCAGTGCTAGAGGAGGACTAGCGGGGGATTGGGATACGTACGATACGCAGTATTTT. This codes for CSARGGLAGDWDTYDTQYF.

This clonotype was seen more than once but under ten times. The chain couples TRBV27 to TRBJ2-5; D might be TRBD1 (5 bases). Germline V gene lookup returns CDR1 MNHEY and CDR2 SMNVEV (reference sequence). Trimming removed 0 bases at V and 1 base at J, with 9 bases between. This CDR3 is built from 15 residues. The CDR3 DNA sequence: TGTGCCAGCAGTTTATCTCGACAGAGCCAAGAGACCCAGTACTTC. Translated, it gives CASSLSRQSQETQYF.

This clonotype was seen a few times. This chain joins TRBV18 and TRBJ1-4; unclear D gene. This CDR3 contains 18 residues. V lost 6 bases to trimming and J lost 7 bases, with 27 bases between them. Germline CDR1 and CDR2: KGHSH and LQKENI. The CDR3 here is CASSHSAPRASGGEKLFF. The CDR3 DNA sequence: TGTGCCAGCTCTCACTCTGCTCCTCGGGCGTCGGGAGGTGAAAAACTGTTTTTT.

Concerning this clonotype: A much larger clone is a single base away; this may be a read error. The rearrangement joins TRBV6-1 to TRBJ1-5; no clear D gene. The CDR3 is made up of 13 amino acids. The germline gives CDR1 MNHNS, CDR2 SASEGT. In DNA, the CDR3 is TGTGCCAGCAGACCACGGTTACAACAGCCCCGGCATTTT. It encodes CASRPRLQQPRHF.

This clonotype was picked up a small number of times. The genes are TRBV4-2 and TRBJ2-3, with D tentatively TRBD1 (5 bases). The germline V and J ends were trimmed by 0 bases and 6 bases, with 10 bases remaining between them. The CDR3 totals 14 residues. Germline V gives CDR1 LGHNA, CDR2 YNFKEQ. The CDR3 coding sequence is TGTGCCAGCAGCCAAGAAGGGGAAATGGATACGCAGTATTTT. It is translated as CASSQEGEMDTQYF.

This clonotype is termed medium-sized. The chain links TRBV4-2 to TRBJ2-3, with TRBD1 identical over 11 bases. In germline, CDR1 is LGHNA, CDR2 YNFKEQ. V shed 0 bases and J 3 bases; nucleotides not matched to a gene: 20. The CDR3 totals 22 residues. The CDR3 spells CASSQEPRLSDRGQVWTDTQYF. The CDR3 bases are TGTGCCAGCAGCCAAGAGCCCCGTTTATCGGACAGGGGGCAGGTATGGACAGATACGCAGTATTTT.

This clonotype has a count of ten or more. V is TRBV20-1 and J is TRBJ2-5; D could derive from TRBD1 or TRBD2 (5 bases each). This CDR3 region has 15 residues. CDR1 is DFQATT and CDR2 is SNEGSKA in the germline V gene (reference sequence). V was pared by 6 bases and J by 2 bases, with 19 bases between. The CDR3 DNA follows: TGCAGTGCCCCCGGGGCCTCGAAAGGGCAAGAGACCCAGTACTTC. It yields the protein CSAPGASKGQETQYF.

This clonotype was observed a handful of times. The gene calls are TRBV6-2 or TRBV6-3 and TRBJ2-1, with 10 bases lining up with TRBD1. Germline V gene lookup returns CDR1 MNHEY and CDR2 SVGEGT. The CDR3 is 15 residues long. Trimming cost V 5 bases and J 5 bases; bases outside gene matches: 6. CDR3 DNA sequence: TGTGCCAGCAGTCATGGGACAGGGGTCCACAATGAGCAGTTCTTC. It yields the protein CASSHGTGVHNEQFF.

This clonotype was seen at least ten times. CDR3 nucleotides: TGTGCCAGCAACGAGGGTGGGGGTTGGAACAATCAGCCCCAGCATTTT. Translation: CASNEGGGWNNQPQHF. V is TRBV6-1 and J is TRBJ1-5, with TRBD1 as a possible D gene (5 bases). Trimming removed 7 bases from V and 3 bases from J, with 19 bases in between. The V gene's germline CDR1 is MNHNS and CDR2 SASEGT. This CDR3 is 16 amino acids long.

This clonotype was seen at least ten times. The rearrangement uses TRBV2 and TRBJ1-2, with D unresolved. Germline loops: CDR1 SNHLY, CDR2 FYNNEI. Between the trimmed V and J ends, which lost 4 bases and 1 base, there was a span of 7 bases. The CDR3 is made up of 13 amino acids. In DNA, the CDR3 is TGTGCCAGCAGTGTCGGCCGTAACTATGGCTACACCTTC. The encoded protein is CASSVGRNYGYTF.

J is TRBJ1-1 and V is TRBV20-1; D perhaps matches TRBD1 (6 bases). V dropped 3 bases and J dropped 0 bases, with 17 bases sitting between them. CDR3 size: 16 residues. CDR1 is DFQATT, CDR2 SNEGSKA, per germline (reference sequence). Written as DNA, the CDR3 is TGCAGTGCTAGGCCAGTGACAGGTCTCGTGAACACTGAAGCTTTCTTT. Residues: CSARPVTGLVNTEAFF.

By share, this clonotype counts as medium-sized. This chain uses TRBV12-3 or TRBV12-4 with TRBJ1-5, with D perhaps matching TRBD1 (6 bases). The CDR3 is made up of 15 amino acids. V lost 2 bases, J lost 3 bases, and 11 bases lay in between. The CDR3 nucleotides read TGTGCCAGCAGTTTATTGGGGGGCCCCAATCAGCCCCAGCATTTT. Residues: CASSLLGGPNQPQHF.

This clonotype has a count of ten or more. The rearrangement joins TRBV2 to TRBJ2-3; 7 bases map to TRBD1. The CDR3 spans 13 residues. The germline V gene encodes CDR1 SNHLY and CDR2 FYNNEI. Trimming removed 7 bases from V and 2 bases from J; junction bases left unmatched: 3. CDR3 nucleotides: TGTGCCAGCATGACAGGGCCCACAGATACGCAGTATTTT. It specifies CASMTGPTDTQYF.

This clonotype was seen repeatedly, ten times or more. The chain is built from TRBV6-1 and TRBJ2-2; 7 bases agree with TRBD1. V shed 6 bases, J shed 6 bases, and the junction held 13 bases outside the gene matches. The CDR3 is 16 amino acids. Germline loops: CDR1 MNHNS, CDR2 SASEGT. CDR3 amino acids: CASSSVGVTGSGELFF. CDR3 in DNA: TGTGCCAGCAGCTCTGTCGGGGTGACAGGGTCCGGGGAGCTGTTTTTT.

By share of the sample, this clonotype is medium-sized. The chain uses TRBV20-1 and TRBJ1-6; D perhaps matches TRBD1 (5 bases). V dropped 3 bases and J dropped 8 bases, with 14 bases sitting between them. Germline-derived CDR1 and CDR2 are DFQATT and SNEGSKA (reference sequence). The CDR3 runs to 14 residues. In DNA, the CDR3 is TGCAGTGCTAGCGTCGGGACGGATTATTCACCCCTCCACTTT. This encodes CSASVGTDYSPLHF.

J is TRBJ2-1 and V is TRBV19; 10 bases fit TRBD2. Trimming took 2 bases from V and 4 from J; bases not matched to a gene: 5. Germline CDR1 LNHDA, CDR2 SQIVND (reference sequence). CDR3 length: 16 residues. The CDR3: CASSIRAGGWYNEQFF. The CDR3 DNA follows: TGTGCCAGTAGTATACGAGCGGGGGGGTGGTACAATGAGCAGTTCTTC.

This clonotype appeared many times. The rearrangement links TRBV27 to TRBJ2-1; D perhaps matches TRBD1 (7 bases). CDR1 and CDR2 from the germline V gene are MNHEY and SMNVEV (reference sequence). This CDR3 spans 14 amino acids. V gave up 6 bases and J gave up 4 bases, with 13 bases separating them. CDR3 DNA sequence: TGTGCCAGCAGGAGTCAGGGGGGATACAATGAGCAGTTCTTC. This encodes CASRSQGGYNEQFF.

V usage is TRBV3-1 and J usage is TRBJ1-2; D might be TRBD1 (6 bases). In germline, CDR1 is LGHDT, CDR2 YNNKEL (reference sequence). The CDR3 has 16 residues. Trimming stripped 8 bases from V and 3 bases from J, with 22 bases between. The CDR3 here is CASQDRGAGIDYGYTF. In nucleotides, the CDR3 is TGTGCCAGCCAAGATCGGGGGGCAGGGATCGACTATGGCTACACCTTC.

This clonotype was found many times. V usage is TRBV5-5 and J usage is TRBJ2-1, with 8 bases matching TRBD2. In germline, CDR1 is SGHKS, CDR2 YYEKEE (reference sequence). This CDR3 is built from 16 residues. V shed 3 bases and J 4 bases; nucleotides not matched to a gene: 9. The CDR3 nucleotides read TGTGCCAGCAGCTCGGACGGGGTAGCGGGGTACAATGAGCAGTTCTTC. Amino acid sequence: CASSSDGVAGYNEQFF.

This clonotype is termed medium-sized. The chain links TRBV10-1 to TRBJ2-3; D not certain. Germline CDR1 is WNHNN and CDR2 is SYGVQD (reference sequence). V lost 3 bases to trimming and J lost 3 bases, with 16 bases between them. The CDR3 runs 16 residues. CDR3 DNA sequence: TGCGCCAGCAGTGAAGTCGGCAATCCTGGAACAGATACGCAGTATTTT. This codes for CASSEVGNPGTDTQYF.